This T cell receptor beta chain originates from a study of T-cell memory formation after mild COVID-19. The CDR3 spans 13 residues. V lost 5 bases and J 4 bases, leaving 11 bases between the germline ends. TCRdb analysed the 5' RACE reads with MiXCR anew, one entry per CDR3 protein. The sample carries some 120,000 distinct CDR3 sequences, over 15% recorded once. This chain joins TRBV12-3 or TRBV12-4 and TRBJ2-5; D is possibly TRBD1 (5 bases). Sequencing input: PBMCs or a T cell subset sorted from them (not recorded which). The sequence was collected from a man aged 18 to 30 who had mild COVID-19 (a few samples of this study predate the infection). Cell type and time point are not known. The CDR3 sequence is CASSRQRIETQYF. The CDR3 nucleotides are TGTGCCAGCAGTCGACAGAGAATAGAGACCCAGTACTTC.